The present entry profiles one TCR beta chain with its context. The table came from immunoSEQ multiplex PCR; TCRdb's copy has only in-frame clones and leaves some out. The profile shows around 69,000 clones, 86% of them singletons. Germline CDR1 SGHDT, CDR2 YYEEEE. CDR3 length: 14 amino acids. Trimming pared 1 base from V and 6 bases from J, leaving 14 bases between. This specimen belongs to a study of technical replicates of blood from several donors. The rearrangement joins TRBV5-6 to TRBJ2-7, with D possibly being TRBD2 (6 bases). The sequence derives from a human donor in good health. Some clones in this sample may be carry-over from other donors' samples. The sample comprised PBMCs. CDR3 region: CASSLRGGTLEQYF. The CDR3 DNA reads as TGTGCCAGCAGCTTGCGTGGAGGGACCCTCGAGCAGTACTTC.